A selection of T cell receptor beta chains follows, all from one sample in a study of shared clonotypes between healthy human individuals. Using immunoSEQ multiplex PCR, the repertoire was profiled, and TCRdb retains in-frame clones only, with some absent. The sample includes about 120,000 clones, about 70% seen only once; the top ten take 24%. Sequencing was carried out using memory CD8+ T cells sorted from blood. These TCRs come from a woman in her thirties in good health. The CDR3 runs from the conserved cysteine through the conserved F or W. The D gene is left open where the match is weak. Clone size is given for some rows only: seen once, a few or many times, or a class if the clone is expanded.

cdr3_length | j_call | clone_size | d_call | v_call | cdr3_nt | cdr3_aa
17 | TRBJ2-2 | NA | NA | TRBV5-1 | TGCGCCAGCAGCTTGCGCCGGGCTAGCATCCACACCGGGGAGCTGTTTTTT | CASSLRRASIHTGELFF
13 | TRBJ1-2 | few | NA | TRBV7-5 | TGTGCCAGCAGCTCCGGACAGGACTATGGCTACACCTTC | CASSSGQDYGYTF
18 | TRBJ1-6 | NA | NA | TRBV5-1 | TGCGCCAGCAGCTTATCCCCCAGGAGGCGCCGGTATAATTCACCCCTCCACTTT | CASSLSPRRRRYNSPLHF
16 | TRBJ2-1 | once | NA | TRBV5-4 | TGTGCCAGCAGTCCGCTCCGGGACGGCTCCTACAATGAGCAGTTCTTC | CASSPLRDGSYNEQFF
15 | TRBJ2-3 | few | NA | TRBV11-3 | TGTGCCAGCAGCTTACTGGGGACAAGCACAGATACGCAGTATTTT | CASSLLGTSTDTQYF
18 | TRBJ2-1 | NA | NA | TRBV11-2 | TGTGCCAGCAGCTTTATAAGGGTATGGACGGACTCCTACAATGAGCAGTTCTTC | CASSFIRVWTDSYNEQFF
13 | TRBJ2-1 | few | NA | TRBV9 | TGTGCCAGCAGCGTAGGAGGAGTTGGTGAGCAGTTCTTC | CASSVGGVGEQFF
15 | TRBJ2-1 | NA | NA | TRBV28 | TGTGCCAGCAGTTTCTTCCGGACTACACACAATGAGCAGTTCTTC | CASSFFRTTHNEQFF
15 | TRBJ2-7 | NA | TRBD1 | TRBV2 | TGTGCCAGCAGTGAAGGGGGACAGGGTACCTACGAGCAGTACTTC | CASSEGGQGTYEQYF
14 | TRBJ2-1 | NA | NA | TRBV6-1 | TGTGCCAGCAGTAGCGACCCCTCCTACAATGAGCAGTTCTTC | CASSSDPSYNEQFF
13 | TRBJ1-5 | NA | NA | TRBV5-8 | TGTGCCAGCAGCGAATGGCAATCTCAGCCCCAGCATTTT | CASSEWQSQPQHF
15 | TRBJ1-1 | NA | TRBD1 | TRBV6-1 | TGTGCCAGCAGTGAAAGGGTTACAGGGGAGACTGAAGCTTTCTTT | CASSERVTGETEAFF
14 | TRBJ1-5 | NA | NA | TRBV6-5 | TGTGCCAGCAGTGGGGGGTATAGCAATCAGCCCCAGCATTTT | CASSGGYSNQPQHF
13 | TRBJ1-2 | once | NA | TRBV25-1 | TGTGCCAGCAGTGATTCAGGGGCCTATGGCTACACCTTC | CASSDSGAYGYTF
16 | TRBJ1-5 | many | TRBD1 | TRBV25-1 | TGTGCCAGCAGTGTTTCAGGGGGGTTAAACGATCAGCCCCAGCATTTT | CASSVSGGLNDQPQHF
16 | TRBJ1-3 | many | TRBD1 | TRBV28 | TGTGCCAGCAGTTTAGACGGGACAGTCTCTGGAAACACCATATATTTT | CASSLDGTVSGNTIYF
13 | TRBJ2-7 | NA | NA | TRBV27 | TGTGCCAGCAGTTGGGCGAGTGGGGGCGAGCAGTACTTC | CASSWASGGEQYF
13 | TRBJ2-2 | NA | NA | TRBV30 | TGTGCCTGGAGTGTACAGCAGGACGGGGAGCTGTTTTTT | CAWSVQQDGELFF
15 | TRBJ2-7 | once | TRBD2 | TRBV6-6 | TGTGCCAGCAGTTACTCCTGGACTAGCGGGACCGAGCAGTACTTC | CASSYSWTSGTEQYF
12 | TRBJ2-5 | NA | TRBD1 | TRBV29-1 | TGCAGCGTTAGGACAGGGCAGGAGACCCAGTACTTC | CSVRTGQETQYF
13 | TRBJ1-5 | NA | NA | TRBV15 | TGTGCCACCAGCAGAGATTGGGGTCAGCCCCAGCATTTT | CATSRDWGQPQHF
17 | TRBJ2-1 | NA | TRBD2 | TRBV5-4 | TGTGCCAGCAGCTGGGGTTTTCGGGAGGGCTCCTACAATGAGCAGTTCTTC | CASSWGFREGSYNEQFF
16 | TRBJ1-2 | few | TRBD1 | TRBV11-2 | TGTGCCAGCAGCTCTGTAGTCTCCCGGACAGGGAATGGCTACACCTTC | CASSSVVSRTGNGYTF
16 | TRBJ1-1 | NA | NA | TRBV5-1 | TGCGCCAGCAGCTGGGTGGGGACGTTCATGAACACTGAAGCTTTCTTT | CASSWVGTFMNTEAFF
18 | TRBJ2-2 | NA | TRBD2 | TRBV4-1 | TGCGCCAGCAGCCAAGACGGGGGGAGGGTGGCGGCCACCGGGGAGCTGTTTTTT | CASSQDGGRVAATGELFF
15 | TRBJ2-7 | few | TRBD1 | TRBV6-5 | TGTGCCAGCAGTTCCACCGGGACAGAGGACTACGAGCAGTACTTC | CASSSTGTEDYEQYF
17 | TRBJ2-7 | NA | NA | TRBV5-6 | TGTGCCAGCAGCAAATCATGGCAGCCAACTATAAACTACGAGCAGTACTTC | CASSKSWQPTINYEQYF
14 | TRBJ2-7 | NA | NA | TRBV5-8 | TGTGCCAGCACCTCCGGGCCAGGCCGTTCCGAGCAGTACTTC | CASTSGPGRSEQYF
13 | TRBJ1-1 | NA | NA | TRBV19 | TGTGCCAGTAGGGACAATTCCGACACTGAAGCTTTCTTT | CASRDNSDTEAFF
11 | TRBJ2-7 | NA | NA | TRBV6-6 | TGTGCCAGCAGGGATTCCTACGAGCAGTACTTC | CASRDSYEQYF
16 | TRBJ1-2 | NA | NA | TRBV4-1 | TGCGCCAGCAGCCAAGCGGTCAGGCAGCTTTACTATGGCTACACCTTC | CASSQAVRQLYYGYTF
15 | TRBJ1-2 | NA | NA | TRBV27 | TGTGCCAGCAGGGGGTTAAAGGGGAGGATGCGTGGCTACACCTTC | CASRGLKGRMRGYTF
14 | TRBJ2-7 | NA | NA | TRBV10-2 | TGCGCCAGCAGTCCAGTCGGGAATACCTACGAGCAGTACTTC | CASSPVGNTYEQYF
16 | TRBJ1-5 | NA | TRBD1 | TRBV27 | TGTGCCAGCAGTATAACGAACAGGGGTCGCAATCAGCCCCAGCATTTT | CASSITNRGRNQPQHF
14 | TRBJ2-7 | once | NA | TRBV5-1 | TGCGCCAGCAGAAGCCACAGGGAAACCTACGAGCAGTACTTC | CASRSHRETYEQYF
17 | TRBJ2-2 | few | NA | TRBV4-2 | TGTGCCAGCAGCCAAGAGGCGGCTTACGTGAATACCGGGGAGCTGTTTTTT | CASSQEAAYVNTGELFF
13 | TRBJ2-1 | NA | NA | TRBV29-1 | TGCAGCGTCGGACCTCAGTCGGAGGATGAGCAGTTCTTC | CSVGPQSEDEQFF